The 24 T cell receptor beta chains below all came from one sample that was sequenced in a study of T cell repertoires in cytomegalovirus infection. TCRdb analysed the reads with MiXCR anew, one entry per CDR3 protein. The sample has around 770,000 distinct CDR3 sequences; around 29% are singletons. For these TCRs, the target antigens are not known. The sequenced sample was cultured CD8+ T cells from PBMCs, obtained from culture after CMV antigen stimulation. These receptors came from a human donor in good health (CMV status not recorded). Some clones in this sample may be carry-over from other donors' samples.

The CDR3 protein is CASIKTGAAPGELFF. CDR3 in DNA: TGTGCCAGCATCAAGACAGGGGCGGCCCCCGGGGAGCTGTTTTTT. The rearrangement joins TRBV12-3 or TRBV12-4 to TRBJ2-2; 8 bases are a match to TRBD1. The CDR3 totals 15 residues. The ends lost 7 bases at V and 6 bases at J; junction bases unmatched: 10.

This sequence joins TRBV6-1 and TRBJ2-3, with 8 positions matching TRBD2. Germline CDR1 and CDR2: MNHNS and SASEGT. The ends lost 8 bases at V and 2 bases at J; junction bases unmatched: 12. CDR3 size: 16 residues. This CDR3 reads CASVEAGAPITDTQYF. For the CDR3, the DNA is TGTGCCAGCGTGGAAGCGGGGGCCCCAATCACAGATACGCAGTATTTT.

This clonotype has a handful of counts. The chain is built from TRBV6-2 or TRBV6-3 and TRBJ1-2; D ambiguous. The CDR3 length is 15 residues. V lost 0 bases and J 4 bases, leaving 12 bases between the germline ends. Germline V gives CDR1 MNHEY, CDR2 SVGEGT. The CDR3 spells CASSYSSSRVYGYTF. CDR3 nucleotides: TGTGCCAGCAGTTACTCGAGTTCCCGGGTCTATGGCTACACCTTC.

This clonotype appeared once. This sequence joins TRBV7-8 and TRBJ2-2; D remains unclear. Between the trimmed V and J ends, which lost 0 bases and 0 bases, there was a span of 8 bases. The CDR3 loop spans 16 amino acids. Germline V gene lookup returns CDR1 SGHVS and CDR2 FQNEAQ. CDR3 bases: TGTGCCAGCAGCTTAGCCAACAGACCGAACACCGGGGAGCTGTTTTTT. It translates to CASSLANRPNTGELFF.

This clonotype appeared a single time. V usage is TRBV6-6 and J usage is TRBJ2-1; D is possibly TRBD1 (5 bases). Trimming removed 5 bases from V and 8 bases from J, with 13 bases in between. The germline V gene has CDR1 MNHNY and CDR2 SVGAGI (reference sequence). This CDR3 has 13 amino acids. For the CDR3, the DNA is TGTGCCAGCAGTGCGGACATTCTCGATGAGCAGTTCTTC. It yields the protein CASSADILDEQFF.

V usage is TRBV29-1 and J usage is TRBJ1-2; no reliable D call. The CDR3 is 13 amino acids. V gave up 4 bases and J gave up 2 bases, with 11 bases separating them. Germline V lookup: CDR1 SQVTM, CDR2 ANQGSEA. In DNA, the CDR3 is TGCAGCGTTGTTAAGGAGAAAAACTATGGCTACACCTTC. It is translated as CSVVKEKNYGYTF.

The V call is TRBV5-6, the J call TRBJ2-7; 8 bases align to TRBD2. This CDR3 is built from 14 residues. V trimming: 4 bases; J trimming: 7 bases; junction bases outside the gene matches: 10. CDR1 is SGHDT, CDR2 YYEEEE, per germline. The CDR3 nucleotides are TGTGCCAGCAGCCAACGACTAGCGATCGGAGAGCAGTACGTC. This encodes CASSQRLAIGEQYV.

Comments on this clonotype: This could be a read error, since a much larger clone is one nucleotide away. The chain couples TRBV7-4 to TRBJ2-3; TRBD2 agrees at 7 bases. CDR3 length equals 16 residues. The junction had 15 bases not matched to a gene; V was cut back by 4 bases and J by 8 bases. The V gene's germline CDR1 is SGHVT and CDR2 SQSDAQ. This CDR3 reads CASSSLSGAGSVTQYF. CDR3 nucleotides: TGTGCCAGCAGCTCCCTAAGCGGAGCGGGGTCGGTTACGCAGTATTTT.

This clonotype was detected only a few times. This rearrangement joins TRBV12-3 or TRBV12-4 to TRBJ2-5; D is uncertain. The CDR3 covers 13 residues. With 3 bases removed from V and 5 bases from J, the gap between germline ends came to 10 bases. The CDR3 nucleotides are TGTGCCAGCAGTTTGGCCCCCAGGGAGACCCAGTACTTC. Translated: CASSLAPRETQYF.

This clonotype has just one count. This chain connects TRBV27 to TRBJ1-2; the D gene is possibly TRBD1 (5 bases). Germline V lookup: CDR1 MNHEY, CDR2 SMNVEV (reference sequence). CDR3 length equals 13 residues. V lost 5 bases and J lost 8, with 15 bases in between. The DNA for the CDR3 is TGTGCCAGCAGTGGGGCGACCGGGTCGGGCTACACCTTC. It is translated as CASSGATGSGYTF.

CDR3 region: CASSLITGKDEQFF. CDR3 nucleotides: TGCGCCAGCAGCCTTATTACAGGGAAAGATGAGCAGTTCTTC. The chain links TRBV5-1 to TRBJ2-1, with a tentative D call TRBD1 (6 bases). CDR3 length: 14 amino acids. Trimming removed 4 bases at V and 8 bases at J, with 16 bases between. Per the germline V gene, CDR1 is SGHRS and CDR2 is YFSETQ. The variable domain in full, with the rest retrieved from reference TRBV5-1 and TRBJ2-1, is KAGVTQTPRYLIKTRGQQVTLSCSPISGHRSVSWYQQTPGQGLQFLFEYFSETQRNKGNFPGRFSGRQFSNSRSEMNVSTLELGDSALYLCASSLITGKDEQFFGPGTRLTVL.

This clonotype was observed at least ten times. CDR3: CASSLKGGTDTQYF. DNA of the CDR3: TGTGCCAGTAGTCTTAAGGGGGGCACAGATACGCAGTATTTT. The V gene is TRBV19, the J gene TRBJ2-3, with a weak D call TRBD1 (6 bases). CDR3 size: 14 residues. Germline V gene sequence: CDR1 LNHDA, CDR2 SQIVND (reference sequence). The V and J ends lost 5 bases and 1 base respectively, with 10 bases between them.

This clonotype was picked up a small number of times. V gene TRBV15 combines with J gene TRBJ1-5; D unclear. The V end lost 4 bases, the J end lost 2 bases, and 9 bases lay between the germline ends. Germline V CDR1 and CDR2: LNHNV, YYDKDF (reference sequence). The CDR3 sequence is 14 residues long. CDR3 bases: TGTGCCACCAGCACCGTCGGAGGCAATCAGCCCCAGCATTTT. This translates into CATSTVGGNQPQHF.

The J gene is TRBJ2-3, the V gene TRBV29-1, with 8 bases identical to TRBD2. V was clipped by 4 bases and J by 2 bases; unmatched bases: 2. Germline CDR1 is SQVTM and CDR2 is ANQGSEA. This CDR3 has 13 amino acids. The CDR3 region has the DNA TGCAGCGTTGCCGGGGGGGACACAGATACGCAGTATTTT. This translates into CSVAGGDTDTQYF.

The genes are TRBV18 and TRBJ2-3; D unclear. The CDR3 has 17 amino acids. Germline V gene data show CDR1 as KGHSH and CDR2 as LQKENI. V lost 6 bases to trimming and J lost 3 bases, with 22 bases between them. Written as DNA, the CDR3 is TGTGCCAGCTCCCCCGGTCCCCCACGACTCTTGACAGATACGCAGTATTTT. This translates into CASSPGPPRLLTDTQYF.

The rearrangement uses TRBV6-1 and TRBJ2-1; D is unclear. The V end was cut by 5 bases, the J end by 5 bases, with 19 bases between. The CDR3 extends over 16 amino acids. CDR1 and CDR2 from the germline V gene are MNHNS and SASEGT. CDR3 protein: CASSPNTQRGDNEQFF. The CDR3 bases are TGTGCCAGCAGTCCCAACACGCAACGAGGAGACAATGAGCAGTTCTTC.

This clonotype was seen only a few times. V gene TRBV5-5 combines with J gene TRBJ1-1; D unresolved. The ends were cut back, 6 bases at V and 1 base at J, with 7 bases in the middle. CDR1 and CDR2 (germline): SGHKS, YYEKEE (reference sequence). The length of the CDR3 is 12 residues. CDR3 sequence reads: CASIFGNTEAFF. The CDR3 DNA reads TGTGCCAGCATTTTCGGGAACACTGAAGCTTTCTTT.

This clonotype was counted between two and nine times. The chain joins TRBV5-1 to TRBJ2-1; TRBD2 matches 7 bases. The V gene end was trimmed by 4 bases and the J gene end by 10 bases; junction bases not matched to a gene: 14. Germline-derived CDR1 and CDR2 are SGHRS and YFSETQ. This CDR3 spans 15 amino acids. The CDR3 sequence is CASSPRGGPFGEQFF. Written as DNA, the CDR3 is TGCGCCAGCAGCCCCCGCGGGGGTCCTTTCGGAGAGCAGTTCTTC.

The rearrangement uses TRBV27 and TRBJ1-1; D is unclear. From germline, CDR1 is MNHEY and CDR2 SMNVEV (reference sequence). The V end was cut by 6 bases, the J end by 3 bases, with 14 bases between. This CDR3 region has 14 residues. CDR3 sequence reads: CASSTGRLDTEAFF. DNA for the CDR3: TGTGCCAGCAGCACCGGGAGGTTGGACACTGAAGCTTTCTTT.

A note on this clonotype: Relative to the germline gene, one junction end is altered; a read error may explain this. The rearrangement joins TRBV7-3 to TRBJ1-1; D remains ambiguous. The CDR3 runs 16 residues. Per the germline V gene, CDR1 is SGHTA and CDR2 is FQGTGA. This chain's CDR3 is CGSSLGPPGVNTEAFF. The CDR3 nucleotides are TGTGGCAGCAGCTTAGGGCCCCCCGGGGTGAACACTGAAGCTTTCTTT.

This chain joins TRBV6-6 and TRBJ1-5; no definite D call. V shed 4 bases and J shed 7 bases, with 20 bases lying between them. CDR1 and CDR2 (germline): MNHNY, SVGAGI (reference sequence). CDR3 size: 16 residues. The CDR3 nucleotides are TGTGCCAGCAGTTCACAACCCAAGGGAGCCCGACAGCCCCAGCATTTT. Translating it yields CASSSQPKGARQPQHF.

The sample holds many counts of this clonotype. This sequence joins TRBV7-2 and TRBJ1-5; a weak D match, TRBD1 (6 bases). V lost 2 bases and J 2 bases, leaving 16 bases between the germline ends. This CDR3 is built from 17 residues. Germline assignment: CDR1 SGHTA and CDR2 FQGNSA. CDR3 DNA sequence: TGTGCCAGCAGCTTAATGTTCGGGGGACAAGGCAATCAGCCCCAGCATTTT. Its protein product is CASSLMFGGQGNQPQHF. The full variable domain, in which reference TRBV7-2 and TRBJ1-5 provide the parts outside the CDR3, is GAGVSQSPSNKVTEKGKDVELRCDPISGHTALYWYRQSLGQGLEFLIYFQGNSAPDKSGLPSDRFSAERTGGSVSTLTIQRTQQEDSAVYLCASSLMFGGQGNQPQHFGDGTRLSIL.

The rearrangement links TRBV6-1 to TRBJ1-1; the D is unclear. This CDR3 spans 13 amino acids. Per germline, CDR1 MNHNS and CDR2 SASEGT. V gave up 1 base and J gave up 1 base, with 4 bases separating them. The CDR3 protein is CASSEEPNTEAFF. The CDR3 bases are TGTGCCAGCAGTGAAGAACCGAACACTGAAGCTTTCTTT.

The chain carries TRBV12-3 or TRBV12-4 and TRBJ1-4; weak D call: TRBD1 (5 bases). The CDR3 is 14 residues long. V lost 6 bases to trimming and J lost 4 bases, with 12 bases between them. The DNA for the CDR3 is TGTGCCAGCAGGCCGGGACGGGGTAATGAAAAACTGTTTTTT. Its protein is CASRPGRGNEKLFF.